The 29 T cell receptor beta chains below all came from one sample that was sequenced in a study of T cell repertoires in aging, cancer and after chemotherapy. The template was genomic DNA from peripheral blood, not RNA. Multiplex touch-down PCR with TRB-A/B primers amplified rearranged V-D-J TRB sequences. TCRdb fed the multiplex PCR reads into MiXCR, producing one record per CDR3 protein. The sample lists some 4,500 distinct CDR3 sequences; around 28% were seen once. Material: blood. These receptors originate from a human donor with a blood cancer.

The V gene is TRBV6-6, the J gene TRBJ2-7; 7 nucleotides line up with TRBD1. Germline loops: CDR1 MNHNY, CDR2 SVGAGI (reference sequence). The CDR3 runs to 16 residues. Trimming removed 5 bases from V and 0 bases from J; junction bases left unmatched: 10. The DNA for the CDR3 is TGTGCCAGCAGTCTCAGACAGGGTCAAATCTCCTACGAGCAGTACTTC. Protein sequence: CASSLRQGQISYEQYF.

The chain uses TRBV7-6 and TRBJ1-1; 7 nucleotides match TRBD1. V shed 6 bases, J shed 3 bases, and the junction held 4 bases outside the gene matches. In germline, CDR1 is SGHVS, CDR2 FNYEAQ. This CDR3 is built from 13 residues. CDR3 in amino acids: CASSATGDTEAFF. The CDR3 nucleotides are TGTGCCAGCAGTGCTACAGGGGACACTGAAGCTTTCTTT. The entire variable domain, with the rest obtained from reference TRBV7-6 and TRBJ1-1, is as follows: GAGVSQSPRYKVTKRGQDVALRCDPISGHVSLYWYRQALGQGPEFLTYFNYEAQQDKSGLPNDRFSAERPEGSISTLTIQRTEQRDSAMYRCASSATGDTEAFFGQGTRLTVV.

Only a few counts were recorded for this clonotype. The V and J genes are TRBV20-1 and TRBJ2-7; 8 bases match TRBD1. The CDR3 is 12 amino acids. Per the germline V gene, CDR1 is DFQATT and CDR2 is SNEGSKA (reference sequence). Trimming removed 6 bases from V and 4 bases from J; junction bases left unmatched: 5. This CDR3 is CSAQDREYEQYF. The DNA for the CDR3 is TGCAGTGCACAGGACAGGGAATACGAGCAGTACTTC.

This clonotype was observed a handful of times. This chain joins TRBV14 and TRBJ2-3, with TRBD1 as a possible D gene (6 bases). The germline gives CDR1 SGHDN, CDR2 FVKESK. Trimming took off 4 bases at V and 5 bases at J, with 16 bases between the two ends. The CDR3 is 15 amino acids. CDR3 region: CASSLFPRGEDTQYF. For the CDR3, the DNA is TGTGCCAGCAGCCTCTTCCCCAGGGGCGAAGATACGCAGTATTTT.

The CDR3 nucleotides are TGTGCCAGCAGCTTGGGCCCACCCCGGGAGTTACGGGAGCAGTACTTC. It encodes CASSLGPPRELREQYF. V gene TRBV5-6 combines with J gene TRBJ2-7, with TRBD2 as a possible D gene (6 bases). Between the trimmed V and J ends, which lost 0 bases and 7 bases, there was a span of 20 bases. Germline CDR1 reads SGHDT; CDR2 reads YYEEEE. The CDR3 sequence is 16 residues long. Variable domain in full (rest from reference TRBV5-6 and TRBJ2-7): DAGVTQSPTHLIKTRGQQVTLRCSPKSGHDTVSWYQQALGQGPQFIFQYYEEEERQRGNFPDRFSGHQFPNYSSELNVNALLLGDSALYLCASSLGPPRELREQYFGPGTRLTVT.

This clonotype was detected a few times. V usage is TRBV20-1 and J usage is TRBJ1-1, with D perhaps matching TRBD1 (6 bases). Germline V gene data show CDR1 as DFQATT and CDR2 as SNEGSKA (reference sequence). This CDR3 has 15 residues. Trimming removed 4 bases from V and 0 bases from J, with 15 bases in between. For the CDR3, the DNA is TGCAGTGCTACAAACCCGGGACAAGTGAACACTGAAGCTTTCTTT. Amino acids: CSATNPGQVNTEAFF.

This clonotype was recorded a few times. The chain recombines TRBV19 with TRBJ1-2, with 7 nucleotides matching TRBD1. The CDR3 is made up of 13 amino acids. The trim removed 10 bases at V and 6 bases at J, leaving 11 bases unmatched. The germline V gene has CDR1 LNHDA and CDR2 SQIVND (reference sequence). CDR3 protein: CATRADRVHGYTF. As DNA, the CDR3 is TGTGCCACCCGGGCCGACAGGGTGCATGGCTACACCTTC.

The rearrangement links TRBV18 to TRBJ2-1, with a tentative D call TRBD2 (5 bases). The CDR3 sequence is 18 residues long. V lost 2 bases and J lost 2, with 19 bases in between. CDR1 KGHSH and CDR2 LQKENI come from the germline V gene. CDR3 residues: CASSPKPEASGTYNEQFF. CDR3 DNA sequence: TGTGCCAGCTCACCAAAACCGGAGGCTAGTGGTACCTACAATGAGCAGTTCTTC.

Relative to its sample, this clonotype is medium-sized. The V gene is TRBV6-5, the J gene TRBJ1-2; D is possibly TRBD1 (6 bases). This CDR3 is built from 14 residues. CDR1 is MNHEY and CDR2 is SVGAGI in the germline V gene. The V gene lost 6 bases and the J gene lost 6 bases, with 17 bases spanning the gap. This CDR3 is CASSPAGGGNGYTF. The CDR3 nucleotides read TGTGCCAGCAGCCCGGCGGGGGGCGGCAATGGCTACACCTTC.

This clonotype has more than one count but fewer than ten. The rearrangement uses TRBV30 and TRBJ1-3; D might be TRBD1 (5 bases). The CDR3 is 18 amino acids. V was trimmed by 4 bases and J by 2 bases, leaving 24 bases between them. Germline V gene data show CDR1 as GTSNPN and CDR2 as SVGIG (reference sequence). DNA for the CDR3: TGTGCCTGGAATATCCAGGGCAGGATTCGGGTGGCTGGAAACACCATATATTTT. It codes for CAWNIQGRIRVAGNTIYF. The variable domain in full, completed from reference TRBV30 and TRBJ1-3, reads SQTIHQWPATLVQPVGSPLSLECTVEGTSNPNLYWYRQAAGRGLQLLFYSVGIGQISSEVPQNLSASRPQDRQFILSSKKLLLSDSGFYLCAWNIQGRIRVAGNTIYFGEGSWLTVV.

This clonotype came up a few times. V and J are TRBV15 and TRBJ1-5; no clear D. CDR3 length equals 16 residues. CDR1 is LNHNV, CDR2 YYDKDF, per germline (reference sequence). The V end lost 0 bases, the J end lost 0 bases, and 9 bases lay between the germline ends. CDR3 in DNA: TGTGCCACCAGCAGAGATCTGGGCCATAGCAATCAGCCCCAGCATTTT. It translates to CATSRDLGHSNQPQHF.

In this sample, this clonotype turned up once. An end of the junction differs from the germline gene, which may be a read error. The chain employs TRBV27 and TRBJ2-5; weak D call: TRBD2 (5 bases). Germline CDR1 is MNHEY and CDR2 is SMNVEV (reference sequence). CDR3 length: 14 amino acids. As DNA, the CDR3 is TGTGCCAACAGTTTGGGGAGTACGCGGGAGACCCAGTACTTC. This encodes CANSLGSTRETQYF.

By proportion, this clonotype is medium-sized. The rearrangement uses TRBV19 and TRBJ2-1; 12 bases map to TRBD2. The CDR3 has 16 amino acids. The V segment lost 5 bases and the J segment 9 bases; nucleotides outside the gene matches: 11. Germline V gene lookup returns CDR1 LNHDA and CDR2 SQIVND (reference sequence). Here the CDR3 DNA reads TGTGCCAGTAGTCCCTCGGCGCTAGCGGGGGGGCGTGAGCAGTTCTTC. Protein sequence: CASSPSALAGGREQFF.

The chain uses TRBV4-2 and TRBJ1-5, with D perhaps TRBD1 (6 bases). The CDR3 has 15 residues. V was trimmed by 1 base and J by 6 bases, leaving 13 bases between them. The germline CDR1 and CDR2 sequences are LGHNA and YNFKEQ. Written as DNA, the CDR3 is TGTGCCAGCAGCCAAGGGGAGGGGGGCGCTCAGCCCCAGCATTTT. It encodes CASSQGEGGAQPQHF.

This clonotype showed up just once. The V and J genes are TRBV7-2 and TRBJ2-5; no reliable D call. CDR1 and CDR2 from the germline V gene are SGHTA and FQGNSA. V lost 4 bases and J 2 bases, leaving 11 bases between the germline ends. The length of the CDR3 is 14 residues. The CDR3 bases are TGTGCCAGCAGCTGGGGTGGTCAGCAAGAGACCCAGTACTTC. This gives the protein CASSWGGQQETQYF.

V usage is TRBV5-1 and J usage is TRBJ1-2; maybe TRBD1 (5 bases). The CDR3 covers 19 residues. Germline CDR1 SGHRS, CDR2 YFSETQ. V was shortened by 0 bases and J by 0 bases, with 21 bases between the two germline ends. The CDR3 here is CASSLARGPLKGPNYGYTF. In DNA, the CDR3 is TGCGCCAGCAGCTTGGCCCGGGGCCCTTTAAAGGGCCCTAACTATGGCTACACCTTC.

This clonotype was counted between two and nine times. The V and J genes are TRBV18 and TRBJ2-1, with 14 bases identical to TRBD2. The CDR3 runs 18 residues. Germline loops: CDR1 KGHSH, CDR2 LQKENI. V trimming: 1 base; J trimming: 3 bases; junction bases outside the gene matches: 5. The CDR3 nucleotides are TGTGCCAGCTCACCACGGGGACTAGCGGGAGCTGTCTACAATGAGCAGTTCTTC. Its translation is CASSPRGLAGAVYNEQFF.

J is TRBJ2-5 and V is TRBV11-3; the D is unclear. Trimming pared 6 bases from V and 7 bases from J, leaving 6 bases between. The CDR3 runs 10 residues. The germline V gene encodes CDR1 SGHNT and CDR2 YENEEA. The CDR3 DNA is TGTGCCAGCAGGTCGAGGACCCAGTACTTC. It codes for CASRSRTQYF.

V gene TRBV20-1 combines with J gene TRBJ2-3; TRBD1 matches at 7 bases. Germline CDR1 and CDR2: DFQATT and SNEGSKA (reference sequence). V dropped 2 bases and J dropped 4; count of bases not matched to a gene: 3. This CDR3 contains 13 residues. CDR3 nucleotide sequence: TGCAGTGCTAGATCCACAGGGGCAGATACGCAGTATTTT. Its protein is CSARSTGADTQYF.

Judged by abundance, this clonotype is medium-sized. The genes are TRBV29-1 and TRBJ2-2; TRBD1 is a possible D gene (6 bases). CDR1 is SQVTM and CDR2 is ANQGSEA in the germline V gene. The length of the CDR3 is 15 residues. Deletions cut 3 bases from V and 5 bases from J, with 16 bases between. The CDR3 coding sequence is TGCAGCGTTGATCAGGGGATAGGACCAACCGGGGAGCTGTTTTTT. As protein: CSVDQGIGPTGELFF.

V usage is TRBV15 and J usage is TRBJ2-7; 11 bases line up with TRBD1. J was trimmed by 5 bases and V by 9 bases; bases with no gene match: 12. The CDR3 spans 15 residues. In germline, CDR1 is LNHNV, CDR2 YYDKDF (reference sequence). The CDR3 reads CATASGQGASDEQYF. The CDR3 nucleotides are TGTGCCACGGCGAGTGGACAGGGGGCGTCCGACGAGCAGTACTTC.

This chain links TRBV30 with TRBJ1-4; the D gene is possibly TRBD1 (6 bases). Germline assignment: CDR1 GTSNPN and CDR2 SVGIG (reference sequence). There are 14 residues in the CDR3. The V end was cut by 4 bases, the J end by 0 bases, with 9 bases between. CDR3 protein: CAWNTGSTNEKLFF. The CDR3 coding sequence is TGTGCCTGGAATACAGGGTCAACTAATGAAAAACTGTTTTTT. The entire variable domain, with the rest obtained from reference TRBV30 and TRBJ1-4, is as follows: SQTIHQWPATLVQPVGSPLSLECTVEGTSNPNLYWYRQAAGRGLQLLFYSVGIGQISSEVPQNLSASRPQDRQFILSSKKLLLSDSGFYLCAWNTGSTNEKLFFGSGTQLSVL.

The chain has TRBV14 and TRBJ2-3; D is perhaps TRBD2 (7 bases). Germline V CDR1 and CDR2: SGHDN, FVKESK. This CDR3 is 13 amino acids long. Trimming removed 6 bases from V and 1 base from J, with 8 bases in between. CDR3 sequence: CASRGGGTDTQYF. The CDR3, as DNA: TGTGCCAGCAGAGGGGGGGGCACAGATACGCAGTATTTT.

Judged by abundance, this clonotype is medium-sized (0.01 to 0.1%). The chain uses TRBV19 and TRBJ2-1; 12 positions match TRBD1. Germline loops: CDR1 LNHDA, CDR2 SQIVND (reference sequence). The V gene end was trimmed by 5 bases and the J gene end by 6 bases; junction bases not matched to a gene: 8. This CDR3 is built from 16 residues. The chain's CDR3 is CASSLGWDRGPNEQFF. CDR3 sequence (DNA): TGTGCCAGTAGTCTAGGGTGGGACAGGGGGCCCAATGAGCAGTTCTTC. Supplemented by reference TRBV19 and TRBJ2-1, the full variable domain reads DGGITQSPKYLFRKEGQNVTLSCEQNLNHDAMYWYRQDPGQGLRLIYYSQIVNDFQKGDIAEGYSVSREKKESFPLTVTSAQKNPTAFYLCASSLGWDRGPNEQFFGPGTRLTVL.

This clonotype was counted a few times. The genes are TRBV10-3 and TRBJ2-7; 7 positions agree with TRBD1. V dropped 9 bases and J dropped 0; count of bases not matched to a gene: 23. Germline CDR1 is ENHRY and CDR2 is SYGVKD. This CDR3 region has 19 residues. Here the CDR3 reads CAIGLLGQVEIFLSYEQYF. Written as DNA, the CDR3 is TGTGCCATAGGGTTGCTTGGACAGGTCGAGATCTTTCTCTCCTACGAGCAGTACTTC.

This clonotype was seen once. The CDR3 nucleotides are TGTGCCAGCAGTGCTAGTGGGACTAGCGGGGACACAGATACGCAGTATTTT. It translates to CASSASGTSGDTDTQYF. The gene calls are TRBV6-6 and TRBJ2-3, with 13 bases matching TRBD2. Losses at the gene ends were 5 bases for V and 2 bases for J; bases not matched to a gene: 7. Germline V gene sequence: CDR1 MNHNY, CDR2 SVGAGI (reference sequence). The CDR3 consists of 17 residues.

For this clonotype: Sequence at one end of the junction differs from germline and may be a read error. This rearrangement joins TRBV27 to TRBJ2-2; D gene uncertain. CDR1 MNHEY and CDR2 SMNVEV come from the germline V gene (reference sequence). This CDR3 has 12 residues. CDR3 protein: CATSDFSGELFF. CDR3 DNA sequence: TGTGCCACCAGTGATTTTTCCGGGGAGCTGTTTTTT.

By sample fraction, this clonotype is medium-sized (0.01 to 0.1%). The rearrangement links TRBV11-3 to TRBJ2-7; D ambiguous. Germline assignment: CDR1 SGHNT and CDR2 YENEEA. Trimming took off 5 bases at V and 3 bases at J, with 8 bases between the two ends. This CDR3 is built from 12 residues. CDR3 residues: CASSVKVYEQYF. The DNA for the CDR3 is TGTGCCAGCAGCGTTAAGGTCTACGAGCAGTACTTC.

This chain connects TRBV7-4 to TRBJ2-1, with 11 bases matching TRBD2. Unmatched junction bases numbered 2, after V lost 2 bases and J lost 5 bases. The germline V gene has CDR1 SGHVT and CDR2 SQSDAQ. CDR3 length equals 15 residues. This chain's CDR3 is CASSLRLAGNNEQFF. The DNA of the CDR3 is TGTGCCAGCAGCTTACGACTAGCGGGAAACAATGAGCAGTTCTTC.